This TCR beta chain was sequenced in a study of graft-versus-host responses after intestinal transplantation. This CDR3 spans 15 amino acids. V lost 5 bases and J lost 4, with 17 bases in between. The V gene's germline CDR1 is SGHAT and CDR2 FQNNGV. With respect to this clone: As yet, its antigen is unknown.

Some clones are missing from TCRdb's copy, which holds only in-frame ones; the method was immunoSEQ multiplex PCR. This table has over 75,000 clones, 85% to 95% appearing once. Study results and caveats: There was an association between peak levels of circulating GvH clones and early post-transplant HvG declines.

The chain couples TRBV11-2 to TRBJ1-2; D perhaps matches TRBD1 (5 bases). Sequencing was performed on unstimulated CD8+ T cells sorted from spleen or lymph node cells, taken before transplant. The receptor comes from a human donor who was the organ donor for an intestinal transplant. The CDR3 nucleotides read TGTGCCAGCAGCATTCTGGGGGTGGGAGGCTATGGCTACACCTTC. Translating it yields CASSILGVGGYGYTF. The whole variable domain, remainder taken from reference TRBV11-2 and TRBJ1-2, is EAGVAQSPRYKIIEKRQSVAFWCNPISGHATLYWYQQILGQGPKLLIQFQNNGVVDDSQLPKDRFSAERLKGVDSTLKIQPAKLEDSAVYLCASSILGVGGYGYTFGSGTRLTVV.